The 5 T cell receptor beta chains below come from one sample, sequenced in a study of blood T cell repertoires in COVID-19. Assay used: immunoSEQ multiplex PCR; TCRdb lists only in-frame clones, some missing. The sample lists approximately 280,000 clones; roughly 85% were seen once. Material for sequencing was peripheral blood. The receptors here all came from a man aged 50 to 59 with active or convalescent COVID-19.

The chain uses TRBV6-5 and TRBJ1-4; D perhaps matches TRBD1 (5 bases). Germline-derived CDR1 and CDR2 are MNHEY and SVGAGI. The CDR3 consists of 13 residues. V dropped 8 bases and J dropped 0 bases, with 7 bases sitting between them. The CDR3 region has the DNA TGTGCCAGCGCAGGGACAACTAATGAAAAACTGTTTTTT. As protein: CASAGTTNEKLFF.

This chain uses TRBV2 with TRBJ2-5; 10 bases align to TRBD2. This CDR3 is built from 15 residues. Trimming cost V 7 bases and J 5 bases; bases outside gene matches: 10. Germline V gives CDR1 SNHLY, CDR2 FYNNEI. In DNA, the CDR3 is TGTGCCAGCAAGGAAACTAGCGGGACCAGGGAGACCCAGTACTTC. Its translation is CASKETSGTRETQYF.

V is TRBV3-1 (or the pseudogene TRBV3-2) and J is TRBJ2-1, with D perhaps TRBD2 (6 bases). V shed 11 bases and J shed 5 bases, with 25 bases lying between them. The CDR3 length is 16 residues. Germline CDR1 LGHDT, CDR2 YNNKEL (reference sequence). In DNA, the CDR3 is TGTGCCCGCCTACTAAACGGGAGTCTCCGGGACAATGAGCAGTTCTTC. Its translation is CARLLNGSLRDNEQFF.

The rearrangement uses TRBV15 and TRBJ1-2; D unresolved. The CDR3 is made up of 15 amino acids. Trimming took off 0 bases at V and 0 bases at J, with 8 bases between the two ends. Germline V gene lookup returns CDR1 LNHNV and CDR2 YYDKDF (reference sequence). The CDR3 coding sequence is TGTGCCACCAGCAGAGATGCCAGGTCTAACTATGGCTACACCTTC. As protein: CATSRDARSNYGYTF.

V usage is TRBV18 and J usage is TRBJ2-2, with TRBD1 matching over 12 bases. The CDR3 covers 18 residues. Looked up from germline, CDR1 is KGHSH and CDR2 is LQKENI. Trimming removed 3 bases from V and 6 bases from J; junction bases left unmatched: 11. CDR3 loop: CASSPPGTGGLGAGELFF. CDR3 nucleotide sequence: TGTGCCAGCTCACCCCCCGGGACAGGGGGCCTCGGGGCCGGGGAGCTGTTTTTT. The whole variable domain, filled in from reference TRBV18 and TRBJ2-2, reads NAGVMQNPRHLVRRRGQEARLRCSPMKGHSHVYWYRQLPEEGLKFMVYLQKENIIDESGMPKERFSAEFPKEGPSILRIQQVVRGDSAAYFCASSPPGTGGLGAGELFFGEGSRLTVL.